The source of this TCR beta chain is a study of shared clonotypes between healthy human individuals. Looking at the study overall: CD4 naive and memory got three plates each, CD8 naive two, CD8 memory one. General observations from the study: Rarefaction showed sorted-subset sequencing was incomplete despite large depth. Clonotype sharing among the donors was expected to vary with sequencing depth.

Germline V gene data show CDR1 as MNHEY and CDR2 as SMNVEV (reference sequence). V lost 0 bases, J lost 1 base, and 12 bases lay in between. The CDR3 has 16 residues. Profiling relied on immunoSEQ multiplex PCR, and the TCRdb table lists in-frame clones only, not all of them. The sample consists of roughly 2 million clones, about 95% of them appearing once. Naive CD8 populations comprised CD45RO-negative cells positively selected for CCR7, excluding terminally differentiated effector memory CD45RA+ cells. Every contributor of samples was a Caucasian grown-up residing in Nashville, Tennessee. A note on this clone: The antigen is not known.

The specimen was naive CD8+ T cells sorted from blood. This TCR derives from a man younger than 30 in good health. The genes are TRBV27 and TRBJ1-2; no clear D gene. CDR3 protein: CASSLSFPAYNYGYTF. CDR3 DNA sequence: TGTGCCAGCAGTTTATCATTCCCGGCTTATAACTATGGCTACACCTTC.